The present TCR beta chain was sequenced within a study of metastatic and nonmetastatic thyroid tumors. Thyroid surgery was performed in patients who had received no treatment beforehand. General study results and limits: According to reports, the diversity of TCR beta was significantly higher in malignant thyroid tumors than in benign nodules, and this held in both blood and tumor samples.

TCRdb ran MiXCR on the PCR reads. The profile shows approximately 17,000 clones, about 25% of them singletons. This clone is labeled as medium-sized (0.01 to 0.1%). What it binds is unknown. Germline assignment: CDR1 SGHRS and CDR2 YFSETQ. The J segment lost 3 bases and the V segment lost 1 base, leaving 12 bases of the junction unmatched. This CDR3 has 17 residues. This sequence originates from a female donor with papillary thyroid cancer or a benign thyroid nodule (not recorded which). Some clones in this sample may be carry-over from other donors' samples. The material sequenced was tumor tissue. The genes are TRBV5-1 and TRBJ2-7; 8 bases align to TRBD1. CDR3 loop: CASSLLGQASLFYEQYF. CDR3 in DNA: TGCGCCAGCAGCTTGTTGGGACAGGCCTCTTTATTCTACGAGCAGTACTTC.